A selection of T cell receptor beta chains follows, all from one sample in a study of control samples from healthy donors and cancer patients. Some clones are missing from TCRdb's copy, which holds only in-frame ones; the method was immunoSEQ multiplex PCR. The sample has about 120,000 clones, just under 90% seen once; the top ten hold roughly 12%. Sequencing input: blood. These receptors were collected from a man aged 25 to 40 in good health. Each CDR3 is given with its conserved first and last residue. The D gene is left open where the match is weak. Size tells how often a clone was seen (once, few, many) or the class of an expanded clone, and some rows leave it out.

13	TRBV27	-	-	TRBJ2-7	CASSLTTTYEQYF	TGTGCCAGCAGTTTAACCACAACCTACGAGCAGTACTTC
13	TRBV5-1	-	-	TRBJ2-5	CASSLGGEETQYF	TGCGCCAGCAGCTTGGGAGGAGAAGAGACCCAGTACTTC
14	TRBV7-3	-	-	TRBJ2-5	CASSREGAGETQYF	TGTGCCAGCAGTCGGGAGGGGGCAGGAGAGACCCAGTACTTC
14	TRBV6-5	-	-	TRBJ1-5	CASSQREFNQPQHF	TGTGCCAGCAGCCAACGGGAGTTCAATCAGCCCCAGCATTTT
17	TRBV5-1	TRBD1	-	TRBJ1-1	CASSSPGQALGYTEAFF	TGCGCCAGCAGCAGCCCGGGACAGGCTCTTGGGTACACTGAAGCTTTCTTT
14	TRBV25-1	TRBD1	-	TRBJ1-2	CASSPSPGGNGYTF	TGTGCCAGCTCCCCCTCCCCAGGGGGAAATGGCTACACCTTC
11	TRBV7-9	-	-	TRBJ2-7	CASSLRGEQYF	TGTGCCAGCAGCTTAAGGGGAGAGCAGTACTTC
18	TRBV19	TRBD1	-	TRBJ1-5	CARGKDRWGFCSNQPQHF	TGTGCCAGGGGTAAGGACAGGTGGGGATTTTGTAGCAATCAGCCCCAGCATTTT
15	TRBV4-1	-	-	TRBJ2-1	CASKIRRDPYNEQFF	TGCGCCAGCAAAATACGGAGGGACCCCTACAATGAGCAGTTCTTC
16	TRBV19	-	once	TRBJ1-2	CASSVTRDILGDGYTF	TGTGCCAGTAGTGTAACCCGGGACATACTCGGTGACGGCTACACCTTC
14	TRBV6-6	-	-	TRBJ2-7	CASRAGTATYEQYF	TGTGCCAGCAGAGCCGGGACCGCTACCTACGAGCAGTACTTC
12	TRBV6-5	-	-	TRBJ1-5	CASGGGSRPQHF	TGTGCCAGCGGAGGGGGGTCGCGGCCCCAGCATTTT
16	TRBV24-1	TRBD1	-	TRBJ1-4	CATSEGDRGRGEKLFF	TGTGCCACCAGTGAGGGGGACAGGGGGCGCGGTGAAAAACTGTTTTTT
17	TRBV2	TRBD2	-	TRBJ2-3	CASSSPGTSGDTDTQYF	TGTGCCAGCAGTTCACCCGGGACTAGCGGGGACACAGATACGCAGTATTTT
15	TRBV5-1	TRBD1	-	TRBJ1-1	CASSTSGTANTEAFF	TGCGCCAGCAGCACCTCCGGGACAGCGAACACTGAAGCTTTCTTT
12	TRBV5-4	-	-	TRBJ1-2	CASSFPRAGYTF	TGTGCCAGCAGCTTTCCTAGGGCTGGCTACACCTTC
17	TRBV11-2	TRBD1	-	TRBJ2-3	CASSLERDRGRLDTQYF	TGTGCCAGCAGCTTAGAACGGGACAGGGGGCGCTTGGATACGCAGTATTTT
12	TRBV20-1	-	-	TRBJ1-4	CSASPDGAKLFF	TGCAGTGCTAGTCCTGATGGGGCAAAACTGTTTTTT
14	TRBV4-2	-	-	TRBJ2-1	CASSPPGAGNEQFF	TGTGCCAGCAGCCCCCCCGGGGCAGGGAATGAGCAGTTCTTC
12	TRBV5-1	-	once	TRBJ2-2	CASTQGGGELFF	TGCGCCAGCACCCAGGGAGGCGGGGAGCTGTTTTTT
17	TRBV7-2	TRBD2	-	TRBJ2-1	CASSLAGIAGGSNEQFF	TGTGCCAGCAGCTTAGCGGGGATAGCGGGGGGTTCAAATGAGCAGTTCTTC
15	TRBV2	TRBD1	-	TRBJ2-3	CASSINRGQGDTQYF	TGTGCCAGCAGTATTAACAGGGGGCAGGGGGATACGCAGTATTTT
15	TRBV5-8	TRBD1	once	TRBJ2-3	CASSLDRGPHDTQYF	TGTGCCAGCAGCTTGGACAGGGGCCCCCACGATACGCAGTATTTT
15	TRBV29-1	TRBD2	-	TRBJ2-3	CSALRASGGADTQYF	TGCAGCGCCCTGCGGGCTAGCGGGGGGGCTGATACGCAGTATTTT